Included here is one T cell receptor beta chain sequence, with context. Clones were read by immunoSEQ multiplex PCR, and TCRdb kept only the in-frame ones, dropping some. The sample has about 120,000 clones, approximately 87% seen once. V lost 5 bases and J lost 5, with 15 bases in between. There are 14 residues in the CDR3. Germline CDR1 reads SGHTA; CDR2 reads FQGNSA. The data originate from a study of T cell responses to AZD1222 COVID-19 vaccine. The sequenced sample was peripheral blood, obtained on day 0 of AZD1222 vaccination. The rearrangement joins TRBV7-2 to TRBJ2-5, with a weak D call TRBD1 (6 bases). The sequence derives from an adult in good health. This chain's CDR3 is CASSHLGGSETQYF. CDR3 bases: TGTGCCAGCAGCCATCTTGGGGGCTCTGAGACCCAGTACTTC.